Below are 16 T cell receptor beta chains sequenced from a single sample in a study of T cells in Graves' hyperthyroidism and ophthalmopathy. Amplification targeted TCR beta CDR3 regions from RNA transcripts. HTBI primers were employed in a first-round RT-PCR of the TCR CDR3. TCRdb passed the multiplex PCR reads through MiXCR, listing each CDR3 protein once. The sample includes approximately 400,000 distinct CDR3 sequences, under 20% of them seen just once. Sequencing was carried out using blood. The origin of the receptors is a woman between 18 and 29 years old with Graves' hyperthyroidism.

This clonotype came up many times. V usage is TRBV28 and J usage is TRBJ2-5; D assignment may be TRBD1 or TRBD2 (5 bases each). Per the germline V gene, CDR1 is MDHEN and CDR2 is SYDVKM. The ends were cut back, 4 bases at V and 2 bases at J, with 23 bases in the middle. CDR3 size: 18 residues. CDR3 DNA sequence: TGTGCCAGCAGTTACACCCGAAACCCCAGGGACCTGCAAGAGACCCAGTACTTC. Translating gives CASSYTRNPRDLQETQYF. Looking up the rest from reference TRBV28 and TRBJ2-5 gives the full variable domain: DVKVTQSSRYLVKRTGEKVFLECVQDMDHENMFWYRQDPGLGLRLIYFSYDVKMKEKGDIPEGYSVSREKKERFSLILESASTNQTSMYLCASSYTRNPRDLQETQYFGPGTRLLVL.

This clonotype has at least ten counts. The chain has TRBV7-6 and TRBJ2-2; D perhaps matches TRBD2 (5 bases). From germline, CDR1 is SGHVS and CDR2 FNYEAQ. V lost 5 bases and J 2 bases, leaving 9 bases between the germline ends. The CDR3 is made up of 14 amino acids. As DNA, the CDR3 is TGTGCCAGCAGCCCAGGACTTAACACCGGGGAGCTGTTTTTT. Its translation is CASSPGLNTGELFF.

This clonotype was seen at least ten times. The chain recombines TRBV6-1 with TRBJ1-5; D unresolved. Germline V CDR1 and CDR2: MNHNS, SASEGT. V was pared by 4 bases and J by 0 bases, with 16 bases between. The CDR3 totals 17 residues. CDR3 in amino acids: CASSGHRAADSNQPQHF. As DNA, the CDR3 is TGTGCCAGCAGTGGGCATCGGGCAGCAGATAGCAATCAGCCCCAGCATTTT.

The sample holds many counts of this clonotype. The rearrangement links TRBV12-3 or TRBV12-4 to TRBJ2-5; perhaps TRBD2 as D (5 bases). Trimming left V 1 base short and J 3 bases short, with 9 bases between. The CDR3 has 14 residues. The CDR3 protein is CASSLGHGEETQYF. CDR3 DNA sequence: TGTGCCAGCAGTTTAGGACACGGGGAAGAGACCCAGTACTTC.

This chain links TRBV12-3 or TRBV12-4 with TRBJ1-2, with TRBD1 identical over 8 bases. The CDR3 spans 14 residues. J lost 8 bases, V lost 4 bases, and 9 bases had no gene match. The CDR3 spells CASSYTSSGGGYTF. CDR3 DNA sequence: TGTGCCAGCAGTTACACAAGCTCAGGGGGCGGCTACACCTTC.

A note on this clonotype: A much larger clonotype is one base distant, so this may be a read error. V and J are TRBV7-7 and TRBJ2-5; TRBD2 matches 9 bases. Per the germline V gene, CDR1 is SSHAT and CDR2 is FNYEAQ (reference sequence). The CDR3 contains 15 residues. This CDR3 is CASSLTGLARETKYF. In DNA form, the CDR3 reads TGTGCTAGCAGCTTAACGGGACTAGCTCGGGAGACCAAGTACTTC. Looking up the rest from reference TRBV7-7 and TRBJ2-5 gives the full variable domain: GAGVSQSPRYKVTKRGQDVTLRCDPISSHATLYWYQQALGQGPEFLTYFNYEAQPDKSGLPSDRFSAERPEGSISTLTIQRTEQRDSAMYRCASSLTGLARETKYFGPGTRLLVL.

This clonotype was counted ten times or more. CDR3 region: CASSFPGQYGYTF. The CDR3 DNA reads as TGTGCCAGCAGCTTCCCCGGACAGTATGGCTACACCTTC. The rearrangement links TRBV11-2 to TRBJ1-2, with a tentative D call TRBD1 (6 bases). Germline CDR1 SGHAT, CDR2 FQNNGV. V was clipped by 3 bases and J by 5 bases, with 10 bases between them. The CDR3 runs 13 residues.

This clonotype has a handful of counts. The chain joins TRBV6-2 or TRBV6-3 to TRBJ1-6, with D unclear. The germline V gene encodes CDR1 MNHEY and CDR2 SVGEGT. V was pared by 6 bases and J by 6 bases, with 6 bases between. The CDR3 length is 12 residues. CDR3 DNA: TGTGCCAGCAGCCCTACTAATTCACCCCTCCACTTT. Translating gives CASSPTNSPLHF.

In this sample, this clonotype turned up many times. The rearrangement joins TRBV12-3 or TRBV12-4 to TRBJ1-5, with 8 bases lining up with TRBD1. The V and J ends lost 5 bases and 7 bases, in that order; junction bases with no gene match: 7. This CDR3 region has 14 residues. The CDR3 DNA reads as TGTGCCAGCAGTCCTGGACAGGGAAAACAGCCCCAGCATTTT. Protein product: CASSPGQGKQPQHF.

This clonotype was seen ten or more times. The V and J genes are TRBV7-3 and TRBJ1-1, with 9 bases aligning to TRBD1. The V gene's germline CDR1 is SGHTA and CDR2 FQGTGA. The CDR3 is 14 residues long. Losses at the gene ends were 6 bases for V and 1 base for J; bases not matched to a gene: 3. The DNA of the CDR3 is TGTGCCAGCAGAACGGACAGGGGGAACACTGAAGCTTTCTTT. Its protein is CASRTDRGNTEAFF.

In this sample, this clonotype turned up many times. V and J are TRBV29-1 and TRBJ2-2, with a tentative D call TRBD1 (5 bases). This CDR3 region has 15 residues. The germline CDR1 and CDR2 sequences are SQVTM and ANQGSEA. V lost 1 base to trimming and J lost 1 base, with 10 bases between them. The CDR3 sequence: CSVEGRGRNTGELFF. The CDR3 nucleotides are TGCAGCGTTGAAGGAAGGGGCAGGAACACCGGGGAGCTGTTTTTT.

This clonotype turned up a few times. The chain uses TRBV28 and TRBJ2-5; 8 positions match TRBD2. Germline trimming cut 3 bases from V and 5 bases from J; bases unmatched to any gene: 17. Germline V gene lookup returns CDR1 MDHEN and CDR2 SYDVKM. This CDR3 is built from 18 residues. The CDR3 sequence is CASSLGFLGAGGDETQYF. The CDR3, as DNA: TGTGCCAGCAGTTTGGGATTTCTTGGGGCGGGGGGAGACGAGACCCAGTACTTC.

This clonotype was picked up many times. With a much larger clone just one base away, this may be a read error. The V call is TRBV24-1, the J call TRBJ2-7; D gene uncertain. The CDR3 loop spans 13 amino acids. Germline values: CDR1 KGHDR, CDR2 SFDVKD. The CDR3 DNA is TGTGTCACCAGTGATCGAAACCAGTACGAGCAGTACTTC. Encoded protein: CVTSDRNQYEQYF.

This clonotype was observed at least ten times. CDR3 loop: CASSFDRFEQYF. As DNA, the CDR3 is TGCGCCAGCAGCTTCGACAGGTTCGAGCAGTACTTC. The chain employs TRBV5-1 and TRBJ2-7; a possible D gene is TRBD1 (6 bases). In germline, CDR1 is SGHRS, CDR2 YFSETQ. The CDR3 is 12 amino acids. V lost 2 bases and J 6 bases, leaving 9 bases between the germline ends.

This clonotype has a count of ten or more. The CDR3 sequence: CASSGGYLSGYTF. The CDR3, as DNA: TGTGCCAGCAGCGGCGGATATCTATCTGGCTACACCTTC. The chain uses TRBV14 and TRBJ1-2; D is ambiguous. Germline V lookup: CDR1 SGHDN, CDR2 FVKESK. Trimming shortened V by 5 bases and J by 7 bases, and 14 bases separated the two germline ends. The CDR3 has 13 residues. Full variable domain (missing parts from reference TRBV14 and TRBJ1-2): EAGVTQFPSHSVIEKGQTVTLRCDPISGHDNLYWYRRVMGKEIKFLLHFVKESKQDESGMPNNRFLAERTGGTYSTLKVQPAELEDSGVYFCASSGGYLSGYTFGSGTRLTVV.

With regard to this clonotype: This sequence may be a read error, since a much larger clone differs from it by one base. V usage is TRBV6-4 and J usage is TRBJ1-1; 7 nucleotides align to TRBD1. This CDR3 spans 13 amino acids. V lost 6 bases, J lost 4 bases, and 5 bases stayed unmatched. CDR1 MRHNA and CDR2 SNTAGT come from the germline V gene. The DNA for the CDR3 is TGTGCCAGCAGAACGGACAGGATCACTGAAGCTTTCTTT. Residues: CASRTDRITEAFF.